The 18 T cell receptor beta chains below all came from one sample that was sequenced in a study of cytomegalovirus exposure and HLA in healthy donors. The PCR was carried out with 60 Vbeta primers and 13 Jbeta primers. Some clones are missing from TCRdb's copy, which holds only in-frame ones; the method was immunoSEQ multiplex PCR. The sample consists of more than 95,000 clones, around 80% of them appearing once. Sequenced input: PBMCs. The receptors originated from a man over 45 in good health and CMV-seronegative.

This chain connects TRBV7-2 to TRBJ2-4; TRBD2 matches at 8 bases. CDR1 is SGHTA, CDR2 FQGNSA, per germline. The CDR3 runs 15 residues. Trimming removed 5 bases from V and 8 bases from J; junction bases left unmatched: 11. CDR3 protein: CASSPGRGGGYIQYF. CDR3 bases: TGTGCCAGCAGCCCCGGCCGGGGGGGCGGGTACATTCAGTACTTC.

The chain combines TRBV6-1 with TRBJ2-1; TRBD1 aligns across 10 bases. CDR1 and CDR2 (germline): MNHNS, SASEGT. This CDR3 has 15 residues. The junction had 2 bases not matched to a gene; V was cut back by 4 bases and J by 2 bases. CDR3 in amino acids: CASSATGGAYNEQFF. DNA of the CDR3: TGTGCCAGCAGTGCGACAGGGGGCGCCTACAATGAGCAGTTCTTC.

V gene TRBV2 combines with J gene TRBJ2-7; D might be TRBD2 (7 bases). The CDR3 consists of 13 residues. From germline, CDR1 is SNHLY and CDR2 FYNNEI. The V end was cut by 4 bases, the J end by 6 bases, with 13 bases between. This CDR3 reads CASSAGGGGEQYV. Written as DNA, the CDR3 is TGTGCCAGCAGTGCCGGGGGCGGGGGCGAGCAGTACGTC.

This rearrangement joins TRBV15 to TRBJ2-7; 9 positions match TRBD1. J lost 1 base, V lost 1 base, and 2 bases had no gene match. Germline CDR1 reads LNHNV; CDR2 reads YYDKDF (reference sequence). CDR3 size: 15 residues. CDR3 nucleotide sequence: TGTGCCACCAGCAGAGCTGGACAGGGGTCCTACGAGCAGTACTTC. It specifies CATSRAGQGSYEQYF. The entire variable domain, with the rest obtained from reference TRBV15 and TRBJ2-7, is as follows: DAMVIQNPRYQVTQFGKPVTLSCSQTLNHNVMYWYQQKSSQAPKLLFHYYDKDFNNEADTPDNFQSRRPNTSFCFLDIRSPGLGDTAMYLCATSRAGQGSYEQYFGPGTRLTVT.

The genes are TRBV19 and TRBJ1-1; possibly TRBD1 for D (6 bases). The CDR3 covers 14 residues. The V end lost 7 bases, the J end lost 4 bases, and 16 bases lay between the germline ends. CDR1 and CDR2 (germline): LNHDA, SQIVND (reference sequence). The CDR3 spells CASTPGGLSTEAFF. In DNA, the CDR3 is TGTGCCAGTACCCCCGGGGGGCTGAGCACTGAAGCTTTCTTT.

The chain joins TRBV5-1 to TRBJ1-1; D is perhaps TRBD1 (5 bases). Trimming took off 5 bases at V and 1 base at J, with 21 bases between the two ends. The CDR3 runs 17 residues. In germline, CDR1 is SGHRS, CDR2 YFSETQ. The CDR3 spells CASREGRGRSRNTEAFF. In DNA form, the CDR3 reads TGCGCCAGCAGGGAGGGAAGGGGCCGCAGTAGGAACACTGAAGCTTTCTTT.

The chain has TRBV19 and TRBJ1-5; the match to TRBD1 covers 7 bases. Germline CDR1 is LNHDA and CDR2 is SQIVND (reference sequence). V was pared by 10 bases and J by 4 bases, with 16 bases of the junction left unmatched. The CDR3 is 16 residues long. The CDR3 bases are TGTGCCATAGCCCCTAAGGGGGCGAGTATTAATCAGCCCCAGCATTTT. Protein product: CAIAPKGASINQPQHF.

This chain's CDR3 is CASSSQGGRGAGGANVLTF. CDR3 nucleotide sequence: TGTGCCAGCAGCTCCCAGGGCGGGAGGGGCGCTGGTGGGGCCAACGTCCTGACTTTC. The gene calls are TRBV11-2 and TRBJ2-6; TRBD2 agrees at 9 bases. With 4 bases clipped from V and 3 bases from J, the junction kept 13 bases outside the gene matches. CDR3 length: 19 amino acids. Germline loops: CDR1 SGHAT, CDR2 FQNNGV.

This clone was counted once. The chain combines TRBV11-2 with TRBJ1-1, with TRBD1 as a possible D gene (5 bases). Germline-derived CDR1 and CDR2 are SGHAT and FQNNGV. The CDR3 extends over 14 amino acids. Trimming shortened V by 1 base and J by 0 bases, and 6 bases separated the two germline ends. The CDR3 is CASSLVRVNTEAFF. In DNA, the CDR3 is TGTGCCAGCAGCTTAGTCAGGGTGAACACTGAAGCTTTCTTT. The whole variable domain, filled in from reference TRBV11-2 and TRBJ1-1, reads EAGVAQSPRYKIIEKRQSVAFWCNPISGHATLYWYQQILGQGPKLLIQFQNNGVVDDSQLPKDRFSAERLKGVDSTLKIQPAKLEDSAVYLCASSLVRVNTEAFFGQGTRLTVV.

V and J are TRBV27 and TRBJ1-6; the D is unclear. Per germline, CDR1 MNHEY and CDR2 SMNVEV (reference sequence). The CDR3 has 16 amino acids. The V and J ends lost 6 bases and 0 bases respectively, with 12 bases between them. Written as DNA, the CDR3 is TGTGCCAGCAGCTTAGAGGGTAGCTCCTATAATTCACCCCTCCACTTT. Amino acids: CASSLEGSSYNSPLHF.

The chain recombines TRBV7-8 with TRBJ2-3; D might be TRBD2 (7 bases). V gave up 5 bases and J gave up 2 bases, with 17 bases separating them. This CDR3 has 16 residues. Germline V gene data show CDR1 as SGHVS and CDR2 as FQNEAQ. The CDR3: CASSKGGDTHTDTQYF. CDR3 nucleotide sequence: TGTGCCAGCAGCAAAGGGGGGGACACCCACACAGATACGCAGTATTTT.

V is TRBV7-3 and J is TRBJ2-3, with D perhaps TRBD1 (5 bases). Between the trimmed V and J ends, which lost 5 bases and 4 bases, there was a span of 7 bases. The germline gives CDR1 SGHTA, CDR2 FQGTGA. The CDR3 covers 12 residues. The CDR3 nucleotides are TGTGCCAGCAGCCAAGGGGCAGATACGCAGTATTTT. Translated, it gives CASSQGADTQYF.

The chain carries TRBV5-4 and TRBJ1-6; D unclear. The germline gives CDR1 SGHNT, CDR2 YYREEE (reference sequence). Trimming removed 4 bases at V and 0 bases at J, with 11 bases between. CDR3 length: 16 amino acids. The CDR3 sequence is CASSPYTFSYNSPLHF. DNA for the CDR3: TGTGCCAGCAGCCCGTACACCTTCTCCTATAATTCACCCCTCCACTTT.

V and J are TRBV5-1 and TRBJ1-5; no reliable D call. The CDR3 is 14 amino acids. Trimming took 5 bases from V and 3 from J, leaving 12 bases between them. Looked up from germline, CDR1 is SGHRS and CDR2 is YFSETQ. The CDR3 is CASRPNADNQPQHF. In nucleotides, the CDR3 is TGCGCCAGCAGGCCGAACGCGGACAATCAGCCCCAGCATTTT.

CDR3: CASSERTGGNNEQFF. The CDR3 nucleotides are TGTGCCAGCAGTGAGCGGACAGGGGGGAACAATGAGCAGTTCTTC. The chain couples TRBV6-1 to TRBJ2-1; 10 positions match TRBD1. Germline CDR1 MNHNS, CDR2 SASEGT. CDR3 length equals 15 residues. Germline trimming cut 3 bases from V and 5 bases from J; bases unmatched to any gene: 4.

The gene calls are TRBV7-9 and TRBJ2-1, with 10 bases that match TRBD2. The CDR3 loop spans 15 amino acids. J was trimmed by 7 bases and V by 1 base; bases with no gene match: 4. Per germline, CDR1 SEHNR and CDR2 FQNEAQ (reference sequence). The CDR3 region is CASSLVAGGGNEQFF. CDR3 nucleotide sequence: TGTGCCAGCAGCTTAGTAGCGGGGGGCGGAAATGAGCAGTTCTTC. Full variable domain (rest looked up from reference TRBV7-9 and TRBJ2-1): DTGVSQNPRHKITKRGQNVTFRCDPISEHNRLYWYRQTLGQGPEFLTYFQNEAQLEKSRLLSDRFSAERPKGSFSTLEIQRTEQGDSAMYLCASSLVAGGGNEQFFGPGTRLTVL.

V is TRBV29-1 and J is TRBJ2-7; 8 positions agree with TRBD1. CDR1 and CDR2 from the germline V gene are SQVTM and ANQGSEA. CDR3 length: 12 amino acids. Trimming at V came to 4 bases and at J to 6 bases, leaving 5 bases not matched to a gene. CDR3 amino acids: CSVAGTGSEQYF. As DNA, the CDR3 is TGCAGCGTTGCCGGGACAGGATCCGAGCAGTACTTC.

The chain employs TRBV18 and TRBJ2-7; TRBD1 matches at 10 bases. Germline loops: CDR1 KGHSH, CDR2 LQKENI. CDR3 size: 15 residues. Germline trimming cut 6 bases from V and 0 bases from J; bases unmatched to any gene: 5. CDR3 sequence (DNA): TGTGCCAGCTCCGCCGGGACAGGGGCCTCCTACGAGCAGTACTTC. It encodes CASSAGTGASYEQYF.